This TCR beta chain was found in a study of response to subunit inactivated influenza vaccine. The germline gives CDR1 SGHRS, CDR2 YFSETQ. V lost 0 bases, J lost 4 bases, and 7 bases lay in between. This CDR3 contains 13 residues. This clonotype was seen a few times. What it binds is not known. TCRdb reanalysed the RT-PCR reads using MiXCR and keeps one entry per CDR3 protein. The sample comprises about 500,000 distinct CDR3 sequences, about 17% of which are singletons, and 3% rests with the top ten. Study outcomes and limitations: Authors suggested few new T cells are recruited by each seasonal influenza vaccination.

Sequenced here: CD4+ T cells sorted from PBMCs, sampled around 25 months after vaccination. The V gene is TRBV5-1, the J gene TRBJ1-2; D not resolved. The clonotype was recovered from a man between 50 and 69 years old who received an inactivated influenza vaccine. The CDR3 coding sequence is TGCGCCAGCAGCTTGGCAACAGCCTATGGCTACACCTTC. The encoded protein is CASSLATAYGYTF.